The 5 T cell receptor beta chains in this list originate from one sample, sequenced in a study of OX40 agonist ivuxolimab in advanced cancers. Data came from immunoSEQ multiplex PCR; TCRdb stores just in-frame clones and leaves some out. The sample has fewer than 95,000 clones, 75% to 95% seen once. The sequencing used CD4+ or CD8+ T cells sorted from blood, collected in a trial of the OX40 agonist ivuxolimab. The source of these receptors is an adult with an advanced solid tumor such as melanoma, head and neck, liver or kidney cancer.

The V gene is TRBV7-2, the J gene TRBJ2-3, with TRBD2 identical over 9 bases. CDR3 length: 15 amino acids. CDR1 is SGHTA and CDR2 is FQGNSA in the germline V gene. The V segment lost 1 base and the J segment 2 bases; nucleotides outside the gene matches: 1. CDR3 loop: CASSLGGRDTDTQYF. CDR3 sequence (DNA): TGTGCCAGCAGCTTAGGCGGGAGGGACACAGATACGCAGTATTTT. The full variable domain, its missing parts supplied by reference TRBV7-2 and TRBJ2-3, is GAGVSQSPSNKVTEKGKDVELRCDPISGHTALYWYRQSLGQGLEFLIYFQGNSAPDKSGLPSDRFSAERTGGSVSTLTIQRTQQEDSAVYLCASSLGGRDTDTQYFGPGTRLTVL.

The genes are TRBV27 and TRBJ2-1; TRBD2 agrees at 14 bases. The V gene's germline CDR1 is MNHEY and CDR2 SMNVEV (reference sequence). The CDR3 runs to 18 residues. V lost 8 bases to trimming and J lost 6 bases; unmatched junction nucleotides: 15. CDR3 bases: TGTGCCAGCGGTCGACTAGCGGGGGGGGGTTCTGGGCGCAATGAGCAGTTCTTC. It encodes CASGRLAGGGSGRNEQFF.

The rearrangement uses TRBV7-8 and TRBJ2-5; D uncertain. The germline gives CDR1 SGHVS, CDR2 FQNEAQ. The V and J ends lost 8 bases and 3 bases respectively, with 4 bases between them. The length of the CDR3 is 10 residues. The CDR3 is CASGEETQYF. The CDR3 DNA sequence: TGTGCCAGCGGGGAAGAGACCCAGTACTTC.

The chain carries TRBV28 and TRBJ1-2, with no clear D. CDR3 size: 12 residues. Germline V gives CDR1 MDHEN, CDR2 SYDVKM. Trimming left V 8 bases short and J 1 base short, with 8 bases between. CDR3 sequence reads: CASSDVNYGYTF. DNA of the CDR3: TGTGCCAGCTCAGACGTTAACTATGGCTACACCTTC.

This sequence joins TRBV30 and TRBJ1-6, with D possibly matching TRBD1 (5 bases). The germline V gene encodes CDR1 GTSNPN and CDR2 SVGIG (reference sequence). The CDR3 runs to 15 residues. V lost 2 bases to trimming and J lost 8 bases, with 16 bases between them. This CDR3 is CAWSLGPTVYSPLHF. The CDR3 DNA is TGTGCCTGGAGTTTGGGCCCGACAGTTTATTCACCCCTCCACTTT.